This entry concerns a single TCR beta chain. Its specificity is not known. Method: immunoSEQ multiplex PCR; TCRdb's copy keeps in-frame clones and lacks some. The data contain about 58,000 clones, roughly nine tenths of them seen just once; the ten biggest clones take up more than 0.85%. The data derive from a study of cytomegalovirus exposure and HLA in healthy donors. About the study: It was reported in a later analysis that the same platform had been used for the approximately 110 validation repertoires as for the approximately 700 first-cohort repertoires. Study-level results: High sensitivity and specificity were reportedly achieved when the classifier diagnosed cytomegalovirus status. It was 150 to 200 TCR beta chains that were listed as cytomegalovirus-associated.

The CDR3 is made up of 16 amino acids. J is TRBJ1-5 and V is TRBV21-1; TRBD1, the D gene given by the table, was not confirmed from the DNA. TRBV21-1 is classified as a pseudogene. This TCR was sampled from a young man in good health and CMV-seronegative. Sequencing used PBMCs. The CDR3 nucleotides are TGTGCCAGCAGCAAACGCGGACAGGGTTTAGGGCAGCCCCAGCATTTT. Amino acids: CASSKRGQGLGQPQHF.